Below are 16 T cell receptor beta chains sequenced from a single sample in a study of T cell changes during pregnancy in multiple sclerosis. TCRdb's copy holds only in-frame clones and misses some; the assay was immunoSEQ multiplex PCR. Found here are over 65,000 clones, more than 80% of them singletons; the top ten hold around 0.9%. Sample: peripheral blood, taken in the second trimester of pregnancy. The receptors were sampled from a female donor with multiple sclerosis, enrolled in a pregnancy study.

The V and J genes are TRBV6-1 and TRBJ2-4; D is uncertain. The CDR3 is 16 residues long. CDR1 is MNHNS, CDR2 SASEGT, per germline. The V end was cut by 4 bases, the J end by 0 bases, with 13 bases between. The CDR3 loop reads CASSGMAGIAKNIQYF. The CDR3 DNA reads TGTGCCAGCAGTGGTATGGCAGGAATAGCCAAAAACATTCAGTACTTC.

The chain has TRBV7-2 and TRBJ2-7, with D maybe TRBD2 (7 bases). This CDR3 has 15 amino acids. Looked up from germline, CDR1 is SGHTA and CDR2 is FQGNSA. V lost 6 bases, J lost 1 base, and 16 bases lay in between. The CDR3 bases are TGTGCCAGCAGGCCCGCTGGGGGGGCGTCCTACGAGCAGTACTTC. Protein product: CASRPAGGASYEQYF.

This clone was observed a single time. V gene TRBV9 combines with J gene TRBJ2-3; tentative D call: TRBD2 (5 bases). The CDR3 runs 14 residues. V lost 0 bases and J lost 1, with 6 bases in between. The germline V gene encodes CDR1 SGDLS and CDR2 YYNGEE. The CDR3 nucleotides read TGTGCCAGCAGCGTAGAGCGGCGCACAGATACGCAGTATTTT. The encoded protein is CASSVERRTDTQYF.

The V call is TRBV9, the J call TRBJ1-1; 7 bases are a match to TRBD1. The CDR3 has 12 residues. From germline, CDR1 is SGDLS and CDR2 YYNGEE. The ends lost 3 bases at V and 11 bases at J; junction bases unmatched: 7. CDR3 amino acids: CASSGWTGSAFF. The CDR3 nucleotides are TGTGCCAGCAGCGGATGGACAGGATCGGCTTTCTTT.

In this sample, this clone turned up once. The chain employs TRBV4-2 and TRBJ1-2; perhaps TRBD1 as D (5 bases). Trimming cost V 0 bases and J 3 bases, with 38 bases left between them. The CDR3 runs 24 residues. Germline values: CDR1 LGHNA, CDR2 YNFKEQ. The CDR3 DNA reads TGTGCCAGCAGCCAAGATAGACGGGGGGGGAGTTCAACACCGGAGGGAGGAATATACTATGGCTACACCTTC. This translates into CASSQDRRGGSSTPEGGIYYGYTF.

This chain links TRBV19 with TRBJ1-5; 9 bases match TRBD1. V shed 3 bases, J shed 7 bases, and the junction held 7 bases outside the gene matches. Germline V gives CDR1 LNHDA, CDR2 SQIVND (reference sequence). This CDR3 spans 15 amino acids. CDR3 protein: CASSMGQGGRQPQHF. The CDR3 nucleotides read TGTGCCAGTAGTATGGGACAGGGAGGAAGGCAGCCCCAGCATTTT.

The CDR3 nucleotides read TGTGCCAGATCCATAACCCAGGGGAATGGCTACACCTTC. Amino acids: CARSITQGNGYTF. The chain is built from TRBV6-1 and TRBJ1-2; tentative D call: TRBD1 (6 bases). The CDR3 contains 13 residues. Between the trimmed V and J ends, which lost 9 bases and 6 bases, there was a span of 17 bases. Germline V gives CDR1 MNHNS, CDR2 SASEGT.

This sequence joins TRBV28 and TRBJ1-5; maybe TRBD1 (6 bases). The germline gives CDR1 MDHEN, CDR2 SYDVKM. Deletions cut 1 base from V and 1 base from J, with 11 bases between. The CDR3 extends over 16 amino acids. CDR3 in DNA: TGTGCCAGCAGTTTATTCGATACAGGGAGCAATCAGCCCCAGCATTTT. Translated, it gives CASSLFDTGSNQPQHF.

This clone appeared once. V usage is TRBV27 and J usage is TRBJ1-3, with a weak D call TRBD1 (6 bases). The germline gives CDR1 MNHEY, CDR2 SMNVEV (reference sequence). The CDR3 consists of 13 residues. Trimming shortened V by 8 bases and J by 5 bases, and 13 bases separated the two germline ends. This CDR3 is CASSAGARNTIYF. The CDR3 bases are TGTGCCAGCTCTGCAGGGGCTAGAAACACCATATATTTT.

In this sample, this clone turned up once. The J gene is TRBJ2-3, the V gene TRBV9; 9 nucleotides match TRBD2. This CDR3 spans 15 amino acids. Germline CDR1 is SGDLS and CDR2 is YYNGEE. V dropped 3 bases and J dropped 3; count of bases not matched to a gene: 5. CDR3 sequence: CASSDIAGVTDTQYF. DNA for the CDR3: TGTGCCAGCAGCGACATAGCGGGGGTGACAGATACGCAGTATTTT.

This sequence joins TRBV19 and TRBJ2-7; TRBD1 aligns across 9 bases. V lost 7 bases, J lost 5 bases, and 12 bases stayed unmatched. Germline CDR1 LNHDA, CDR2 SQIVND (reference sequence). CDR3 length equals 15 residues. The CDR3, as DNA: TGTGCCAGTAACCGGGACAGGGAGTGGTTCGACGAGCAGTACTTC. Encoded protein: CASNRDREWFDEQYF. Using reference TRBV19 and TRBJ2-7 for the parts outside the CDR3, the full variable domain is DGGITQSPKYLFRKEGQNVTLSCEQNLNHDAMYWYRQDPGQGLRLIYYSQIVNDFQKGDIAEGYSVSREKKESFPLTVTSAQKNPTAFYLCASNRDREWFDEQYFGPGTRLTVT.

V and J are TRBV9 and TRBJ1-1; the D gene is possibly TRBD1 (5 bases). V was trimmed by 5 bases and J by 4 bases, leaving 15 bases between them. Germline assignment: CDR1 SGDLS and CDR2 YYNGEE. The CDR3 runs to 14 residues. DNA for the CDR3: TGTGCCAGCAGTCCCTCAGGGTTTGGCACTGAAGCTTTCTTT. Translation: CASSPSGFGTEAFF.

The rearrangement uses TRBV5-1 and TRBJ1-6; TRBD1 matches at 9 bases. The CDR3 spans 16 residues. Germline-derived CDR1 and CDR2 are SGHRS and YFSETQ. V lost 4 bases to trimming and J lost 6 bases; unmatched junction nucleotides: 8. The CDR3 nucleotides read TGCGCCAGCAGCCATGAACAGGGGGCTGTTAATTCACCCCTCCACTTT. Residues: CASSHEQGAVNSPLHF.

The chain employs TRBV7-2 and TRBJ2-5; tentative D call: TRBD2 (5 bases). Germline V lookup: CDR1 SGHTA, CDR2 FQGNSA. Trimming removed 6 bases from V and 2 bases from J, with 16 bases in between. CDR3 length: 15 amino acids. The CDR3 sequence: CASRPGGSGQETQYF. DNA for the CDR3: TGTGCCAGCAGACCAGGTGGCAGCGGACAAGAGACCCAGTACTTC.

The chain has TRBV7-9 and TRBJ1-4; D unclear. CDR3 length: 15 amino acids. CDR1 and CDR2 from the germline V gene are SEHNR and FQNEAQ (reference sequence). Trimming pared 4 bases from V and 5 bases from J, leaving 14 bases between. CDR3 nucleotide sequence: TGTGCCAGCAGCTGGTCTCCAGACGGGAATGAAAAACTGTTTTTT. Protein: CASSWSPDGNEKLFF.

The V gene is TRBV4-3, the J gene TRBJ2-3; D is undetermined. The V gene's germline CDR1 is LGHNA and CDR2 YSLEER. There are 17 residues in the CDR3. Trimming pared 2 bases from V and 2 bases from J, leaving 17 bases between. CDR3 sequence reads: CASSQISTAELTDTQYF. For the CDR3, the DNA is TGCGCCAGCAGCCAAATCAGTACGGCGGAACTCACAGATACGCAGTATTTT.